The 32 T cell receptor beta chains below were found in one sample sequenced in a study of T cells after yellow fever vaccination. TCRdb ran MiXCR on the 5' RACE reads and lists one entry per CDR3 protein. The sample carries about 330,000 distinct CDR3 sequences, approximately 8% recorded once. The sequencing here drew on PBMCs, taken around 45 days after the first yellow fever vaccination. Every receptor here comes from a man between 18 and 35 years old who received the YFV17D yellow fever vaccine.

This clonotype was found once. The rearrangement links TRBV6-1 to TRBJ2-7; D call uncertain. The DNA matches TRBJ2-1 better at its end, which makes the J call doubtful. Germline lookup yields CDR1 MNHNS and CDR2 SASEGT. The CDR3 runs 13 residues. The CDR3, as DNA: TGTGCCAGCAGTCCAGGATACTCCTACGAGCAGTTCTTC. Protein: CASSPGYSYEQFF.

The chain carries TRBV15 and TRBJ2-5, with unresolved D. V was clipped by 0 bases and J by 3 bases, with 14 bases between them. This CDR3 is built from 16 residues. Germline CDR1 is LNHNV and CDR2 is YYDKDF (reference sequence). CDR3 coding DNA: TGTGCCACCAGCAGAGATTTCACTCCGCTAAAAGAGACCCAGTACTTC. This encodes CATSRDFTPLKETQYF.

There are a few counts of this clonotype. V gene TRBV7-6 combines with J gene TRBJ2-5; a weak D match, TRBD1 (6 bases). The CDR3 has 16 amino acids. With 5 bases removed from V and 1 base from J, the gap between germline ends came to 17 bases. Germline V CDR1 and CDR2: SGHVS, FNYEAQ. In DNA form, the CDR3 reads TGTGCCAGCAGCGTAGGACAGACCAGCTTCCAAGAGACCCAGTACTTC. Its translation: CASSVGQTSFQETQYF.

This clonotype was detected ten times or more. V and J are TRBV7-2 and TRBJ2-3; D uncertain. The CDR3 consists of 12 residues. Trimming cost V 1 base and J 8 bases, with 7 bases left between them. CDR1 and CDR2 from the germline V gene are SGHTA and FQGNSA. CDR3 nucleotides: TGTGCCAGCAGCTTAGTCGTGGGTACGCAGTATTTT. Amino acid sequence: CASSLVVGTQYF.

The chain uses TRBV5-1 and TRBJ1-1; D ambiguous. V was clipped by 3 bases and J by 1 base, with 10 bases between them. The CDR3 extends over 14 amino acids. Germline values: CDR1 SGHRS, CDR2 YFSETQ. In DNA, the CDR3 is TGCGCCAGCAGCTCAATGGTGGGGAACACTGAAGCTTTCTTT. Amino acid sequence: CASSSMVGNTEAFF.

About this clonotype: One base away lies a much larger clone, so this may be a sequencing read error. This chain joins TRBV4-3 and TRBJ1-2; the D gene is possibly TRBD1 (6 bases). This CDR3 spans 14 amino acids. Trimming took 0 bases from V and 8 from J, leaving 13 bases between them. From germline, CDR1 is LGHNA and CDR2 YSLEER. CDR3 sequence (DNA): TGCGCCAGCAGCCAAGAGGCCGGGACAAGAGGCTACACCTTC. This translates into CASSQEAGTRGYTF.

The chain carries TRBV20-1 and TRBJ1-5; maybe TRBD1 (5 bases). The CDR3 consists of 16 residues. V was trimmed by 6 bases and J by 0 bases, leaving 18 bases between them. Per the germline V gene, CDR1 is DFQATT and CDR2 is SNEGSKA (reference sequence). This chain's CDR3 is CSARQRGGASNQPQHF. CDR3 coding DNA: TGCAGTGCGAGACAGCGCGGGGGAGCTAGCAATCAGCCCCAGCATTTT.

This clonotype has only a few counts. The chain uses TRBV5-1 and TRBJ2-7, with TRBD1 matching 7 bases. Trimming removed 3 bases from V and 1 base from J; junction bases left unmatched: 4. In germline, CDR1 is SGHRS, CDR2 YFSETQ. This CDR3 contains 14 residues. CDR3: CASSSDRLSYEQYF. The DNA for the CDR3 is TGCGCCAGCAGCTCGGACAGGTTATCCTACGAGCAGTACTTC.

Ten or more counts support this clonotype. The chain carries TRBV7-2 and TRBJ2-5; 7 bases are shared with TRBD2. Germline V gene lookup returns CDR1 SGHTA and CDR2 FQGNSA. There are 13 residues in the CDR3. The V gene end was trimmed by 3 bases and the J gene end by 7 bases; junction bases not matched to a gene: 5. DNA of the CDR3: TGTGCCAGCAGCTTCGGGACGGGGGGGACCCAGTACTTC. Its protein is CASSFGTGGTQYF.

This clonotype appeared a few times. The CDR3 reads CSKRSGSTDTQYF. DNA for the CDR3: TGCAGTAAACGGAGCGGTAGCACAGATACGCAGTATTTT. This chain uses TRBV20-1 with TRBJ2-3; D perhaps matches TRBD2 (5 bases). V was shortened by 8 bases and J by 0 bases, with 12 bases between the two germline ends. The CDR3 consists of 13 residues. Per germline, CDR1 DFQATT and CDR2 SNEGSKA (reference sequence).

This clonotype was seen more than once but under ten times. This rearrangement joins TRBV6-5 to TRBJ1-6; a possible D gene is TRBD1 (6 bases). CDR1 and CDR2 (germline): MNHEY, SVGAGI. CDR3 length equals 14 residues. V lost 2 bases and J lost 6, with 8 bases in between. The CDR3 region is CASSYGGANSPLHF. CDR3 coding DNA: TGTGCCAGCAGTTACGGGGGGGCTAATTCACCCCTCCACTTT.

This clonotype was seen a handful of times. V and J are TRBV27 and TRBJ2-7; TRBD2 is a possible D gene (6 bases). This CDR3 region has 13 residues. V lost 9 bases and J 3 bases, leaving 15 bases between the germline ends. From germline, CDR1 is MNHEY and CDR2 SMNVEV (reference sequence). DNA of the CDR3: TGTGCCAGTCGGCTAGCGATGTACTACGAGCAGTACTTC. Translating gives CASRLAMYYEQYF.

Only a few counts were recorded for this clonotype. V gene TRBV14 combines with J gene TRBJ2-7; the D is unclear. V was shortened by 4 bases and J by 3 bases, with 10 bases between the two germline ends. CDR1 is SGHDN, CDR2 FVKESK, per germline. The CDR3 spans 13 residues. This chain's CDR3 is CASSPVRVYEQYF. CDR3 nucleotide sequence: TGTGCCAGCAGCCCCGTTCGGGTCTACGAGCAGTACTTC.

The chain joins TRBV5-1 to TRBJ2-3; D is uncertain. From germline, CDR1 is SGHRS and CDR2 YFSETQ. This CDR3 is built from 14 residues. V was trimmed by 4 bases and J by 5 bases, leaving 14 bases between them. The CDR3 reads CASSGGRRVDTQYF. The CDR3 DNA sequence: TGCGCCAGCAGCGGCGGTCGAAGGGTAGATACGCAGTATTTT.

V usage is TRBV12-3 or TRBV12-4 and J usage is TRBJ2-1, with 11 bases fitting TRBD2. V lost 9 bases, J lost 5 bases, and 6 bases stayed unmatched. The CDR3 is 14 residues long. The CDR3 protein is CASASGGPHNEQFF. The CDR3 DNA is TGTGCCAGTGCTAGCGGGGGGCCCCACAATGAGCAGTTCTTC.

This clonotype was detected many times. CDR3 sequence (DNA): TGCGCCAGCAGCTTCCAGGGAGGTCAAGAGACCCAGTACTTC. This sequence encodes CASSFQGGQETQYF. V usage is TRBV5-1 and J usage is TRBJ2-5, with a weak D call TRBD2 (6 bases). CDR3 length: 14 amino acids. Germline V lookup: CDR1 SGHRS, CDR2 YFSETQ. Deletions cut 2 bases from V and 2 bases from J, with 10 bases between.

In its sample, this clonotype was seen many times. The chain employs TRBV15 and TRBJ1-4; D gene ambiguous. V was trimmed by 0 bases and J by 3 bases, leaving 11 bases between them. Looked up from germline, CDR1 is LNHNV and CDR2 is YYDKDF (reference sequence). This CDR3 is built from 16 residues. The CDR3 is CATSREERRANEKLFF. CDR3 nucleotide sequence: TGTGCCACCAGCAGAGAGGAAAGGAGGGCTAATGAAAAACTGTTTTTT. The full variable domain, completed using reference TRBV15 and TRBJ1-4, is DAMVIQNPRYQVTQFGKPVTLSCSQTLNHNVMYWYQQKSSQAPKLLFHYYDKDFNNEADTPDNFQSRRPNTSFCFLDIRSPGLGDTAMYLCATSREERRANEKLFFGSGTQLSVL.

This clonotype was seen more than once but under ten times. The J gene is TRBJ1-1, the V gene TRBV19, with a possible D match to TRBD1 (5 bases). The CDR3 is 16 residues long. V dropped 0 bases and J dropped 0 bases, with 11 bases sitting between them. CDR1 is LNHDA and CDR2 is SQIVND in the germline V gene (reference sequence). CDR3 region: CASSIEGGNLNTEAFF. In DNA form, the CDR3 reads TGTGCCAGTAGTATAGAGGGGGGAAACTTGAACACTGAAGCTTTCTTT. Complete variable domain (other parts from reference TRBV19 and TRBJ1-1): DGGITQSPKYLFRKEGQNVTLSCEQNLNHDAMYWYRQDPGQGLRLIYYSQIVNDFQKGDIAEGYSVSREKKESFPLTVTSAQKNPTAFYLCASSIEGGNLNTEAFFGQGTRLTVV.

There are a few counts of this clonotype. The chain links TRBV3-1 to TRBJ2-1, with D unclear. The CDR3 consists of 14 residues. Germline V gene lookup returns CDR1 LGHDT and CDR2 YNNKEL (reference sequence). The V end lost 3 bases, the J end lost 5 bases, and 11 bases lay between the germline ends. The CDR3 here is CASSHGSYDNEQFF. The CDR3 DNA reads TGTGCCAGCAGCCACGGGTCTTACGACAATGAGCAGTTCTTC.

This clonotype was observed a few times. The CDR3 DNA is TGCGCCAGCAGATTTCTTGAGACCCAGTACTTC. Protein sequence: CASRFLETQYF. V and J are TRBV5-1 and TRBJ2-5; D is uncertain. V was pared by 5 bases and J by 5 bases, with 7 bases between. This CDR3 region has 11 residues. Looked up from germline, CDR1 is SGHRS and CDR2 is YFSETQ.

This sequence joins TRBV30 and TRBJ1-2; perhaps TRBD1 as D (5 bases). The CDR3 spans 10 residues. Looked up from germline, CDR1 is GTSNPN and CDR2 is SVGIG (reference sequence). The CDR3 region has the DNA TGTGCGGGGGGGGACTATGGCTACACCTTC. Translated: CAGGDYGYTF.

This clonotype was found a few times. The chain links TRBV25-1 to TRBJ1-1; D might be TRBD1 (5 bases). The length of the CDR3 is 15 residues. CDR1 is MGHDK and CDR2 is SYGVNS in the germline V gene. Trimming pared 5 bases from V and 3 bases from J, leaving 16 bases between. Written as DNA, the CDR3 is TGTGCCAGCAGTACTTGGAGGGGTAGGGACACTGAAGCTTTCTTT. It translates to CASSTWRGRDTEAFF.

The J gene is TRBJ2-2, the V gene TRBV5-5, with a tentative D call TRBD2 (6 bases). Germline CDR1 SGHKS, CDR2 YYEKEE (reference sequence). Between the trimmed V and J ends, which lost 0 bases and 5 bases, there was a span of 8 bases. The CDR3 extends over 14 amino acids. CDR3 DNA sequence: TGTGCCAGCAGCTTGGAGGAGGGGACCGGGGAGCTGTTTTTT. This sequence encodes CASSLEEGTGELFF.

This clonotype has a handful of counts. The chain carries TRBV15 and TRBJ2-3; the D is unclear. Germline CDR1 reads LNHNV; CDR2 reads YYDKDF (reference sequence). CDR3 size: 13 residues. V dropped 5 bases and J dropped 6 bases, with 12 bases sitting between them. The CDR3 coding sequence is TGTGCCACCAGCTCCCTACGTCGGGATACGCAGTATTTT. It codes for CATSSLRRDTQYF.

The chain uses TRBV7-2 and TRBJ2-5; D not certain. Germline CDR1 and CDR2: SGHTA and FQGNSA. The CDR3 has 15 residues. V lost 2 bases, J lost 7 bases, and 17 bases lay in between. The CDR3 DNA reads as TGTGCCAGCAGCTTACCCTCCGCCCCTGATACGACCCAGTACTTC. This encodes CASSLPSAPDTTQYF.

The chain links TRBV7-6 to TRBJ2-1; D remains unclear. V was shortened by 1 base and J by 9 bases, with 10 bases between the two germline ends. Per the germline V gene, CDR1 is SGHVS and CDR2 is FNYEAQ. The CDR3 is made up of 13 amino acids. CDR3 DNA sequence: TGTGCCAGCAGCTTAGGTGCGGCGCCTGAGCAGTTCTTC. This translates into CASSLGAAPEQFF.

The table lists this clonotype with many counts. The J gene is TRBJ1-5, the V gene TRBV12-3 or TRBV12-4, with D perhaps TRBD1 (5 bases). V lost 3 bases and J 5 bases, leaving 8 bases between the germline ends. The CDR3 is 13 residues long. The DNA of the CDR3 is TGTGCCAGCAGTTTTGCGGGGGATCAGCCCCAGCATTTT. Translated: CASSFAGDQPQHF.

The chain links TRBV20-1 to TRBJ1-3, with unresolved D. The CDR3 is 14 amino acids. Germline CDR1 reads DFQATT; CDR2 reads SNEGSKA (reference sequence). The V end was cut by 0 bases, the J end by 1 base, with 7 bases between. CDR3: CSARDMGSGNTIYF. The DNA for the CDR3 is TGCAGTGCTAGAGATATGGGTTCTGGAAACACCATATATTTT.

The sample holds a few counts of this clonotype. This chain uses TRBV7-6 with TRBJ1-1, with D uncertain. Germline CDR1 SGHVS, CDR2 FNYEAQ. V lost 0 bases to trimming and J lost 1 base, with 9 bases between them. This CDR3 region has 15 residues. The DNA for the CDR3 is TGTGCCAGCAGCTTAGCATGGGGAGGGAACACTGAAGCTTTCTTT. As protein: CASSLAWGGNTEAFF. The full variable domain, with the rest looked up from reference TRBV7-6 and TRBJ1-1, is GAGVSQSPRYKVTKRGQDVALRCDPISGHVSLYWYRQALGQGPEFLTYFNYEAQQDKSGLPNDRFSAERPEGSISTLTIQRTEQRDSAMYRCASSLAWGGNTEAFFGQGTRLTVV.

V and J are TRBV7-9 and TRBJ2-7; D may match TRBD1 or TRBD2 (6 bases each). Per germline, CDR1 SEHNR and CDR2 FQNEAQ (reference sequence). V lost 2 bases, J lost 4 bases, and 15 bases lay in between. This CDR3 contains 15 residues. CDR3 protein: CASSLTVGGLYEQYV. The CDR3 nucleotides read TGTGCCAGCAGCTTAACGGTCGGGGGCCTTTACGAGCAGTACGTC.

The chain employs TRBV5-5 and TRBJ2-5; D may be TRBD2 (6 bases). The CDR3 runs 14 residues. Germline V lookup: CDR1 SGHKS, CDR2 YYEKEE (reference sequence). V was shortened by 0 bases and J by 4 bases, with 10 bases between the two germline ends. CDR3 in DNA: TGTGCCAGCAGCTTGGTTCTTAGCGGAGAGACCCAGTACTTC. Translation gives CASSLVLSGETQYF.

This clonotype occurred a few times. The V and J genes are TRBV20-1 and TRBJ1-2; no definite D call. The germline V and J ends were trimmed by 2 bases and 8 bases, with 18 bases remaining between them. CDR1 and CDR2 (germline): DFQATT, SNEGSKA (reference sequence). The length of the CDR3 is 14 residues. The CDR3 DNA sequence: TGCAGTGCTAGAAATCTCGGCGCGAGTGGGGGCTACACCTTC. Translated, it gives CSARNLGASGGYTF.